The rows below give T cell receptor beta chains drawn from one sample of a study of regulatory T cells in long-lasting Graves disease. TCRdb ran MiXCR on the multiplex PCR reads and lists one entry per CDR3 protein. The repertoire includes about 530,000 distinct CDR3 sequences, about 16% of them detected once, and 20% to 25% sits in the top ten. This sample also belongs to another study, concerning T cells in Graves' hyperthyroidism and ophthalmopathy.

Material: peripheral blood mononuclear cells (PBMCs), obtained at new diagnosis, from a patient treated with antithyroid drugs. The receptors stem from a woman aged 40 to 65 with Graves disease. Each CDR3 is given with its conserved first and last residue. The order of the fields is J gene, clone size, V gene, D gene, CDR3 DNA, CDR3 protein. D genes are given only for firm matches. Size is omitted from some rows. Given values are once, few, many or a class for expanded clones.

J gene: TRBJ2-1; clone size: few; V gene: TRBV3-1; D gene: TRBD2; CDR3 DNA: TGTGCCAGCAGCCACCTTTCCGAAGGAGCGGGGGGTGGGTATAATGGGCAGTTCTTC; CDR3 protein: CASSHLSEGAGGGYNGQFF
J gene: TRBJ2-3; clone size: few; V gene: TRBV7-3; D gene: TRBD1; CDR3 DNA: TGTGCCAGCAGCTCGGGGGACAGGGGGCGTGATACGCAGTATTTT; CDR3 protein: CASSSGDRGRDTQYF
J gene: TRBJ1-5; clone size: .; V gene: TRBV4-1; D gene: .; CDR3 DNA: TGCGCCAGCAGCCCGACTGTCGGTGGGCCCCAGCATTTT; CDR3 protein: CASSPTVGGPQHF
J gene: TRBJ2-7; clone size: many; V gene: TRBV6-2/TRBV6-3; D gene: TRBD2; CDR3 DNA: TGTGCCAGCAGTAGGGACTACGGCATATTAGGGGTTTACGAGCAGTACTTC; CDR3 protein: CASSRDYGILGVYEQYF
J gene: TRBJ2-5; clone size: many; V gene: TRBV6-1; D gene: .; CDR3 DNA: TGTGCCAGCAGACAGCGGCGAAACCAAGAGACCCAGTACTTC; CDR3 protein: CASRQRRNQETQYF
J gene: TRBJ2-7; clone size: .; V gene: TRBV20-1; D gene: TRBD2; CDR3 DNA: TGCAGTGCTCTTTCGACTAGCGGGCTCCCGCCTGTCTACGAGCAGTACTTC; CDR3 protein: CSALSTSGLPPVYEQYF
J gene: TRBJ2-2; clone size: .; V gene: TRBV6-1; D gene: TRBD2; CDR3 DNA: TGTGCCACCCTTCCGGGACTAGCGGGGGGGAACACCGGGGAGCTGTTTTTT; CDR3 protein: CATLPGLAGGNTGELFF
J gene: TRBJ1-2; clone size: .; V gene: TRBV19; D gene: TRBD1; CDR3 DNA: TGTGCCAGTAGTATAGGGGGACAGGGGTATGGCTACACCTTC; CDR3 protein: CASSIGGQGYGYTF
J gene: TRBJ1-5; clone size: many; V gene: TRBV6-5; D gene: .; CDR3 DNA: TGTGCCAGCAGTTACTCTGTAGGGGCCAGGCAGCCCCAGCATTTT; CDR3 protein: CASSYSVGARQPQHF
J gene: TRBJ2-2; clone size: .; V gene: TRBV5-6; D gene: .; CDR3 DNA: TGTGCCAGCAGCTTCGAGGAGGAGGAGCTGTTTTTT; CDR3 protein: CASSFEEEELFF
J gene: TRBJ2-5; clone size: many; V gene: TRBV27; D gene: TRBD1; CDR3 DNA: TGTGCCATTGGGACAGGCTTTTTGGAGACCCAGTACTTC; CDR3 protein: CAIGTGFLETQYF
J gene: TRBJ1-1; clone size: many; V gene: TRBV20-1; D gene: TRBD1; CDR3 DNA: TGCAGTGCCGTGACCGGGATCAGGGGGTTTGACACTGAAGCTTTCTTT; CDR3 protein: CSAVTGIRGFDTEAFF
J gene: TRBJ1-6; clone size: many; V gene: TRBV11-2; D gene: .; CDR3 DNA: TGTGCCAGCAGCTTCGGGGAATATTCACCCCTCCACTTT; CDR3 protein: CASSFGEYSPLHF
J gene: TRBJ2-3; clone size: many; V gene: TRBV18; D gene: TRBD2; CDR3 DNA: TGTGCCAGCTCACTGACCATAGCGGGGGGTCGAGATACGCAGTATTTT; CDR3 protein: CASSLTIAGGRDTQYF
J gene: TRBJ2-7; clone size: many; V gene: TRBV20-1; D gene: TRBD1; CDR3 DNA: TGCAGTGCTAGACCGAGGGACAGGGTCTACGAGCAGTACTTC; CDR3 protein: CSARPRDRVYEQYF
J gene: TRBJ1-3; clone size: .; V gene: TRBV11-2; D gene: .; CDR3 DNA: TGTGCCAGCAGCTTAGGACTGGTTAACCCGAACACCATATATTTT; CDR3 protein: CASSLGLVNPNTIYF
J gene: TRBJ1-5; clone size: .; V gene: TRBV30; D gene: .; CDR3 DNA: TGTGCCTGGAGTGTTAAGGGGGGCTGGAGCAATCAGCCCCAGCATTTT; CDR3 protein: CAWSVKGGWSNQPQHF
J gene: TRBJ2-3; clone size: many; V gene: TRBV27; D gene: TRBD2; CDR3 DNA: TGTGCCAGCAGTTCCTTGACTAGCGGGGGGCCAGATACGCAGTATTTT; CDR3 protein: CASSSLTSGGPDTQYF
J gene: TRBJ2-1; clone size: many; V gene: TRBV28; D gene: TRBD1; CDR3 DNA: TGTGCCAGCAGCTACAGGGGCTATGAGCAGTTCTTC; CDR3 protein: CASSYRGYEQFF
J gene: TRBJ1-1; clone size: few; V gene: TRBV18; D gene: .; CDR3 DNA: TGTGCCAGCTCACCAGTTTCGAACACTGAAGCTTTCTTT; CDR3 protein: CASSPVSNTEAFF
J gene: TRBJ2-5; clone size: .; V gene: TRBV5-1; D gene: .; CDR3 DNA: TGCGCCAGCAGCTTAACCGCCCCGCTTGGGGTCGAGACCCAGTACTTC; CDR3 protein: CASSLTAPLGVETQYF
J gene: TRBJ2-3; clone size: many; V gene: TRBV10-3; D gene: TRBD1; CDR3 DNA: TGTGCCATCAGTCGAGGGGGCGCGAAAGATACGCAGTATTTT; CDR3 protein: CAISRGGAKDTQYF
J gene: TRBJ2-7; clone size: many; V gene: TRBV6-1; D gene: .; CDR3 DNA: TGTGCCAGCAGTACCCGGGTGGGGGCAACCTACGAGCAGTACTTC; CDR3 protein: CASSTRVGATYEQYF
J gene: TRBJ2-7; clone size: .; V gene: TRBV27; D gene: .; CDR3 DNA: TGTGCCAGCGGACCGGGGCTGGGTGGGGAGCAGTACTTC; CDR3 protein: CASGPGLGGEQYF
J gene: TRBJ2-5; clone size: .; V gene: TRBV3-1; D gene: TRBD2; CDR3 DNA: TGTGCCAGCAGCCAAGAGTTAACTAGCGGGGGGGCGGGGACCCAGTACTTC; CDR3 protein: CASSQELTSGGAGTQYF
J gene: TRBJ2-7; clone size: .; V gene: TRBV18; D gene: .; CDR3 DNA: TGTGCCAGCTCACTCTCGACAGACTCCTACGAGCAGTACTTC; CDR3 protein: CASSLSTDSYEQYF
J gene: TRBJ2-2; clone size: .; V gene: TRBV19; D gene: .; CDR3 DNA: TGTGCCAGTAGTATGCACGGGCCCGGGGAGCTGTTTTTT; CDR3 protein: CASSMHGPGELFF
J gene: TRBJ1-5; clone size: many; V gene: TRBV20-1; D gene: TRBD1; CDR3 DNA: TGCAGTGCTAGAGATAGGAGGCAGGGGGCGAACCAGCCCCAGCATTTT; CDR3 protein: CSARDRRQGANQPQHF
J gene: TRBJ1-2; clone size: many; V gene: TRBV11-2; D gene: TRBD1; CDR3 DNA: TGTGCCAGCAGCTTAGCAGGGGGAGTTAACTATGGCTACACCTTC; CDR3 protein: CASSLAGGVNYGYTF
J gene: TRBJ1-5; clone size: many; V gene: TRBV12-3/TRBV12-4; D gene: .; CDR3 DNA: TGTGCCAGCAGTTTAGCAGGGCCAAGGCAGCCCCAGCATTTT; CDR3 protein: CASSLAGPRQPQHF
J gene: TRBJ2-1; clone size: many; V gene: TRBV5-1; D gene: .; CDR3 DNA: TGTGCCAGCAGCTTAGGTTTGGACAATGAGCAGTTCTTC; CDR3 protein: CASSLGLDNEQFF
J gene: TRBJ1-2; clone size: many; V gene: TRBV7-3; D gene: .; CDR3 DNA: TGTGCCAGCAGCTACGACGCCCTGGTGGCCCTTATACATGGCTACACCTTC; CDR3 protein: CASSYDALVALIHGYTF
J gene: TRBJ1-1; clone size: few; V gene: TRBV20-1; D gene: .; CDR3 DNA: TGCAGTGCTAGAGAGACAGCGATGAACACTGAAGCTTTCTTT; CDR3 protein: CSARETAMNTEAFF
J gene: TRBJ1-3; clone size: few; V gene: TRBV6-2/TRBV6-3; D gene: .; CDR3 DNA: TGTGCCAGCACTGAGGGGGAATCTGGAAACACCATATATTTT; CDR3 protein: CASTEGESGNTIYF
J gene: TRBJ2-7; clone size: .; V gene: TRBV2; D gene: .; CDR3 DNA: TGTGCCAGCAGTTCGACACGAACCTACGAGCAGTACTTC; CDR3 protein: CASSSTRTYEQYF
J gene: TRBJ2-1; clone size: .; V gene: TRBV10-3; D gene: .; CDR3 DNA: TGTGCCATCAGCGCCACAGGTTCAGAGCAGTTCTTC; CDR3 protein: CAISATGSEQFF
J gene: TRBJ2-1; clone size: few; V gene: TRBV7-6; D gene: .; CDR3 DNA: TGTACCAGCAGCTTAGCGCGAAGCAAATACAATGAGCAGTTCTTC; CDR3 protein: CTSSLARSKYNEQFF
J gene: TRBJ1-5; clone size: many; V gene: TRBV3-1; D gene: .; CDR3 DNA: TGTGCCAGCAGCCGGGGGCCCAATTATCAGCCCCAGCATTTT; CDR3 protein: CASSRGPNYQPQHF
J gene: TRBJ2-5; clone size: many; V gene: TRBV10-3; D gene: .; CDR3 DNA: TGTGCCATCAGGACCGACCGGGACCAAGAGACCCAGTACTTC; CDR3 protein: CAIRTDRDQETQYF
J gene: TRBJ1-2; clone size: .; V gene: TRBV4-2; D gene: .; CDR3 DNA: TGTGCCAGCAGCCGAACAGGGCTCTCTGGCTACACCTTC; CDR3 protein: CASSRTGLSGYTF
J gene: TRBJ2-3; clone size: many; V gene: TRBV7-3; D gene: .; CDR3 DNA: TGTGCCAGCAGCGCCGGTAGGGATACGCAGTATTTT; CDR3 protein: CASSAGRDTQYF
J gene: TRBJ1-3; clone size: few; V gene: TRBV7-9; D gene: .; CDR3 DNA: TGTGCCAGCAGGGGCAGGGATTCTGGAAACACCATATATTTT; CDR3 protein: CASRGRDSGNTIYF
J gene: TRBJ2-5; clone size: many; V gene: TRBV10-1; D gene: .; CDR3 DNA: TGCGCCAGCAGTGAGTCGGGGGGGACAGAAGAGACCCAGTACTTC; CDR3 protein: CASSESGGTEETQYF
J gene: TRBJ1-1; clone size: few; V gene: TRBV5-6; D gene: .; CDR3 DNA: TGTGCCAGCAGCTTGGCGGGTAGTCCACCCACTGAAGCTTTCTTT; CDR3 protein: CASSLAGSPPTEAFF
J gene: TRBJ1-3; clone size: many; V gene: TRBV19; D gene: .; CDR3 DNA: TGTGCCAGTAGTATCTGGGGCGATTCGTTCTCTGGAAACACCATATATTTT; CDR3 protein: CASSIWGDSFSGNTIYF